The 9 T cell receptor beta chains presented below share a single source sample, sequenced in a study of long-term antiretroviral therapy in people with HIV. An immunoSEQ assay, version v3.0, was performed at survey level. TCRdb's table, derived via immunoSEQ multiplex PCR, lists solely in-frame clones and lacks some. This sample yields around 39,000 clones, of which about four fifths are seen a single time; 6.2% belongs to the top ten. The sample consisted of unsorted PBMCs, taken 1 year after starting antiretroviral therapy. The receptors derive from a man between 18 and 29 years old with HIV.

The CDR3 is CASSFLGQDNEQFF. The CDR3 DNA follows: TGTGCCAGCAGCTTTTTGGGACAGGACAATGAGCAGTTCTTC. The chain combines TRBV7-6 with TRBJ2-1, with 8 bases fitting TRBD1. CDR1 is SGHVS, CDR2 FNYEAQ, per germline. CDR3 length equals 14 residues. The junction had 3 bases not matched to a gene; V was cut back by 3 bases and J by 5 bases.

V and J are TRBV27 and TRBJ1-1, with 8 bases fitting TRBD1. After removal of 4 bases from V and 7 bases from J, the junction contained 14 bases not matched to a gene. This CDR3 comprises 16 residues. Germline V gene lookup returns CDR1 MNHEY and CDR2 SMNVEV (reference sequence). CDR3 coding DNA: TGTGCCAGCAGTTCGGTACAGGGGGGATGGGGGTTTGAAGCTTTCTTT. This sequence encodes CASSSVQGGWGFEAFF.

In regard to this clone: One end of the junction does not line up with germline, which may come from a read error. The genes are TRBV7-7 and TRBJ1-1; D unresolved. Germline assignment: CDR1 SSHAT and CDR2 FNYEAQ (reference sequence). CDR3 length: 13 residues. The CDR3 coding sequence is TGTGCTAGCAGCTTAGCCGGGAACACTGAAGCTTTCTTT. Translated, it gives CASSLAGNTEAFF.

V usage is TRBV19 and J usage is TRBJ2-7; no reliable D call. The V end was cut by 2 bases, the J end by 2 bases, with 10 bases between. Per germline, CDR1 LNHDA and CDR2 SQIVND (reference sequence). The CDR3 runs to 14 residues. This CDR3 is CASSITASAYEQYF. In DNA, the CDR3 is TGTGCCAGTAGTATAACAGCGTCGGCCTACGAGCAGTACTTC. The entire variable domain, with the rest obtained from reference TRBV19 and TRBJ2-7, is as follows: DGGITQSPKYLFRKEGQNVTLSCEQNLNHDAMYWYRQDPGQGLRLIYYSQIVNDFQKGDIAEGYSVSREKKESFPLTVTSAQKNPTAFYLCASSITASAYEQYFGPGTRLTVT.

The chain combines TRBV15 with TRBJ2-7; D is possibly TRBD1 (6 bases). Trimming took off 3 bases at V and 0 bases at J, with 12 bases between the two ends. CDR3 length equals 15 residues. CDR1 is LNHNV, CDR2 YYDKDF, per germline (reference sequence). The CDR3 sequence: CATSSSDRNSYEQYF. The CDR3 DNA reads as TGTGCCACCAGCAGTTCCGACAGGAACTCCTACGAGCAGTACTTC.

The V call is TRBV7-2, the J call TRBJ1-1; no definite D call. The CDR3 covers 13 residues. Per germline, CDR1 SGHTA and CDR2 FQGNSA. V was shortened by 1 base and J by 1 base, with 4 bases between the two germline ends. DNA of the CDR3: TGTGCCAGCAGCTTAGACAGGAACACTGAAGCTTTCTTT. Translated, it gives CASSLDRNTEAFF. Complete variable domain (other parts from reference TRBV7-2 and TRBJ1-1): GAGVSQSPSNKVTEKGKDVELRCDPISGHTALYWYRQSLGQGLEFLIYFQGNSAPDKSGLPSDRFSAERTGGSVSTLTIQRTQQEDSAVYLCASSLDRNTEAFFGQGTRLTVV.

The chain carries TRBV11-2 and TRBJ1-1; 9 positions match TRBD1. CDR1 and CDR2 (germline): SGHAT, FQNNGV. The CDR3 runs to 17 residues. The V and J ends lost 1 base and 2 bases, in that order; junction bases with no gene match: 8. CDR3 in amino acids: CASSLGRPGQGNTEAFF. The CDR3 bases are TGTGCCAGCAGCTTAGGAAGACCGGGACAGGGCAACACTGAAGCTTTCTTT.

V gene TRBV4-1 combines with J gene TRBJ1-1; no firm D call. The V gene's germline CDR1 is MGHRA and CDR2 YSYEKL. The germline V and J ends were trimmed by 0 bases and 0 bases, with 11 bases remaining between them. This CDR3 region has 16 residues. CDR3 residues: CASSQDGSPMNTEAFF. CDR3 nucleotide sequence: TGCGCCAGCAGCCAAGATGGGAGCCCCATGAACACTGAAGCTTTCTTT.

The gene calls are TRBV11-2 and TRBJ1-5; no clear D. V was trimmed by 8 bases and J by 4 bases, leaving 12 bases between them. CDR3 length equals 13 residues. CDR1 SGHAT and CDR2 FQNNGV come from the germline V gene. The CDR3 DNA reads TGTGCCAGCGCTTTAAAGTGGAATCAGCCCCAGCATTTT. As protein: CASALKWNQPQHF.